The present T cell receptor (beta chain) was sequenced within a study of blood T cell repertoires in COVID-19. Study-wide background: T cells, B-cell-depleted T cells, or PBMCs provided the cDNA or gDNA that served as material.

V was trimmed by 3 bases and J by 0 bases, leaving 14 bases between them. CDR1 is MGHRA and CDR2 is YSYEKL in the germline V gene. The CDR3 spans 16 residues. The method was immunoSEQ multiplex PCR; TCRdb's version includes in-frame clones alone and lacks a portion of them. The data show about 120,000 clones, with under 90% seen just once and approximately 4.5% held by the top ten. The gene calls are TRBV4-1 and TRBJ1-1, with a tentative D call TRBD1 (5 bases). The sequencing input was peripheral blood. The sequence derives from a woman between 70 and 85 years old with acute or convalescent COVID-19. The CDR3 is CASSHPGGTVNTEAFF. The CDR3 DNA sequence: TGCGCCAGCAGCCACCCCGGGGGGACGGTGAACACTGAAGCTTTCTTT.